Below are 28 T cell receptor beta chains sequenced from a single sample in a study of T-cell reconstitution after alpha-beta-depleted transplantation in children (dated by TCRdb to the mid-2010s). The treatment or condition label on this specimen signifies: allogeneic hematopoietic cell transplantation with graft depleted of TCRalphabeta T cells and CD19 B cells. Library preparation employed PCR. Sequencing was carried out with an Illumina HiSeq 2500. Molecular barcoding was employed in the preparation of TCR libraries, with unique molecular identifiers being used to normalize TCRbeta repertoire quantification. TCRdb reprocessing: public reads trimmed at Q25 with fastp, clones called with MiXCR, in-frame beta chains kept. Identical CDR3 proteins give one entry, which carries the most common genes and DNA. Counted in this sample were hundreds of thousands of distinct CDR3 sequences; under 20% of them appeared once. The ten largest clones take up about 41% of the sample.

The sample was PBMCs, mostly from graft donor cells, taken 360 days after TCRalphabeta/CD19-depleted stem cell transplant. Source of these receptors: a male patient aged 2-9 years who had a stem cell transplant for acute lymphoblastic leukemia, so the T cells may come from the graft donor.

J is TRBJ2-1 and V is TRBV6-2 or TRBV6-3; possible D gene TRBD2, 5 bases. The germline gives CDR1 MNHEY, CDR2 SVGEGT. The length of the CDR3 is 16 residues. V shed 2 bases and J shed 4 bases, with 15 bases lying between them. CDR3 amino acids: CASSYDPAELYNEQFF. The CDR3 region has the DNA TGTGCCAGCAGTTACGATCCAGCGGAACTTTACAATGAGCAGTTCTTC.

The chain employs TRBV7-2 and TRBJ2-5, with D tentatively TRBD1 or TRBD2 (5 bases each). V dropped 4 bases and J dropped 5 bases, with 17 bases sitting between them. The CDR3 runs 15 residues. In germline, CDR1 is SGHTA, CDR2 FQGNSA. CDR3 loop: CASSSYTPGRETQYF. In nucleotides, the CDR3 is TGTGCCAGCAGCTCCTACACCCCGGGACGGGAGACCCAGTACTTC.

The V gene is TRBV14, the J gene TRBJ1-1; D uncertain. V was pared by 7 bases and J by 2 bases, with 11 bases between. Germline CDR1 is SGHDN and CDR2 is FVKESK. This CDR3 has 13 residues. CDR3 amino acids: CASTNYPNTEAFF. In DNA, the CDR3 is TGTGCCAGCACGAACTACCCCAACACTGAAGCTTTCTTT.

The chain carries TRBV12-3 or TRBV12-4 and TRBJ2-2; TRBD2 agrees at 11 bases. The CDR3 extends over 17 amino acids. The V and J ends lost 4 bases and 1 base, in that order; junction bases with no gene match: 5. The CDR3 bases are TGTGCCAGCAGTTCCACTACTAGCGGGGGGAACACCGGGGAGCTGTTTTTT. Translated: CASSSTTSGGNTGELFF.

The genes are TRBV30 and TRBJ2-2; 11 nucleotides agree with TRBD2. Germline V lookup: CDR1 GTSNPN, CDR2 SVGIG (reference sequence). The CDR3 covers 16 residues. Trimming cost V 0 bases and J 4 bases; bases outside gene matches: 4. The CDR3 here is CAWSVVLAGGTGELFF. The CDR3 nucleotides read TGTGCCTGGAGTGTTGTCCTAGCGGGAGGCACCGGGGAGCTGTTTTTT.

The rearrangement joins TRBV20-1 to TRBJ1-2, with 9 bases matching TRBD1. The germline V gene encodes CDR1 DFQATT and CDR2 SNEGSKA (reference sequence). Unmatched junction bases numbered 12, after V lost 6 bases and J lost 10 bases. The CDR3 extends over 13 amino acids. CDR3 sequence: CSAFGQGSLFYTF. The DNA for the CDR3 is TGCAGTGCCTTTGGACAGGGGTCTTTGTTCTACACCTTC.

This chain links TRBV6-2 or TRBV6-3 with TRBJ1-3; unclear D gene. CDR1 MNHEY and CDR2 SVGEGT come from the germline V gene. V lost 4 bases, J lost 0 bases, and 10 bases lay in between. This CDR3 comprises 15 residues. The CDR3 DNA reads TGTGCCAGCAGTTTCGGCAGGCGCTCTGGAAACACCATATATTTT. This codes for CASSFGRRSGNTIYF.

This chain links TRBV20-1 with TRBJ1-4, with D uncertain. The CDR3 sequence is 14 residues long. V was shortened by 7 bases and J by 6 bases, with 18 bases between the two germline ends. CDR1 is DFQATT and CDR2 is SNEGSKA in the germline V gene (reference sequence). DNA of the CDR3: TGCAGTGGTCTGCTGGTGGGTTACCATGAAAAACTGTTTTTT. It codes for CSGLLVGYHEKLFF.

The rearrangement links TRBV7-9 to TRBJ2-5, with D uncertain. The germline V and J ends were trimmed by 5 bases and 5 bases, with 18 bases remaining between them. The V gene's germline CDR1 is SEHNR and CDR2 FQNEAQ (reference sequence). The CDR3 is 15 amino acids. CDR3 region: CASSTSGAAEETQYF. The CDR3 DNA reads as TGTGCCAGCAGCACTTCGGGTGCAGCTGAGGAGACCCAGTACTTC.

This clonotype was counted many times. The V and J genes are TRBV28 and TRBJ1-5, with 7 bases that match TRBD1. Germline V gene lookup returns CDR1 MDHEN and CDR2 SYDVKM. The CDR3 has 15 residues. V gave up 7 bases and J gave up 7 bases; unmatched junction bases: 13. In nucleotides, the CDR3 is TGTGCCAGCACCCAATTGACAGGGCTAAGGCAGCCCCAGCATTTT. Translating gives CASTQLTGLRQPQHF.

This clonotype was observed a handful of times. The chain combines TRBV5-1 with TRBJ2-1; 11 bases are shared with TRBD2. In germline, CDR1 is SGHRS, CDR2 YFSETQ. The V gene end was trimmed by 1 base and the J gene end by 2 bases; junction bases not matched to a gene: 5. The CDR3 sequence is 17 residues long. CDR3 sequence: CASSLLLLAGAYNEQFF. The CDR3 nucleotides are TGCGCCAGCAGCTTGTTGTTACTAGCGGGGGCCTACAATGAGCAGTTCTTC.

This clonotype was found a few times. V usage is TRBV10-3 and J usage is TRBJ2-6; the D call may be TRBD1 or TRBD2 (7 bases each). The CDR3 is 19 residues long. With 2 bases removed from V and 0 bases from J, the gap between germline ends came to 17 bases. In germline, CDR1 is ENHRY, CDR2 SYGVKD. CDR3 in amino acids: CAISEERRGGSSGANVLTF. The CDR3 DNA is TGTGCCATCAGTGAGGAACGCAGGGGGGGAAGCTCTGGGGCCAACGTCCTGACTTTC.

V gene TRBV20-1 combines with J gene TRBJ1-6, with 7 bases fitting TRBD1. CDR3 length: 13 residues. Germline loops: CDR1 DFQATT, CDR2 SNEGSKA (reference sequence). J gave up 5 bases and V 5 bases, and 3 bases lay outside the gene matches. The CDR3, as DNA: TGCAGTGCTGGTGACAGGGATAATTCACCCCTCCACTTT. The encoded protein is CSAGDRDNSPLHF.

There are a few counts of this clonotype. The rearrangement uses TRBV4-3 and TRBJ1-2, with D possibly being TRBD1 (6 bases). The CDR3 consists of 15 residues. Germline values: CDR1 LGHNA, CDR2 YSLEER. V lost 0 bases to trimming and J lost 8 bases, with 16 bases between them. The CDR3 nucleotides are TGCGCCAGCAGCCAAGAGGGTGGCGGGGGCGGAGGCTACACCTTC. Protein: CASSQEGGGGGGYTF.

This clonotype was counted many times. The chain couples TRBV12-3 or TRBV12-4 to TRBJ2-2; 7 bases match TRBD2. The CDR3 contains 20 residues. J was trimmed by 5 bases and V by 6 bases; bases with no gene match: 24. The CDR3 DNA reads TGTGCCAGCAGCCAACTCCAAGCTTCTCTTTGGGGGAGGGATACCGGGGAGCTGTTTTTT. It is translated as CASSQLQASLWGRDTGELFF.

The rearrangement joins TRBV7-9 to TRBJ2-7; 8 bases line up with TRBD2. The CDR3 totals 15 residues. The V segment lost 1 base and the J segment 6 bases; nucleotides outside the gene matches: 8. Germline V gene data show CDR1 as SEHNR and CDR2 as FQNEAQ (reference sequence). The CDR3 DNA sequence: TGTGCCAGCAGCTTAGACCTAGGGCTAGCGGGCGAGCAGTACTTC. Its translation is CASSLDLGLAGEQYF.

This clonotype was counted between two and nine times. J is TRBJ2-3 and V is TRBV6-5; D gene ambiguous. Per germline, CDR1 MNHEY and CDR2 SVGAGI. This CDR3 has 13 residues. V lost 0 bases to trimming and J lost 7 bases, with 8 bases between them. The CDR3 nucleotides are TGTGCCAGCAGTTACTCCCGGCATAATACGCAGTATTTT. Translated: CASSYSRHNTQYF.

The sample holds a few counts of this clonotype. Germline and junction disagree at one end, which may indicate a read error. This chain uses TRBV27 with TRBJ2-2; 8 nucleotides align to TRBD2. Germline V lookup: CDR1 MNHEY, CDR2 SMNVEV (reference sequence). The CDR3 consists of 14 residues. The DNA of the CDR3 is TGTGCCAGCACTTTAGCGGGGCCCACCGGGGAGCTGTTTTTT. Its translation: CASTLAGPTGELFF.

The chain links TRBV7-9 to TRBJ2-7; D unclear. CDR1 SEHNR and CDR2 FQNEAQ come from the germline V gene (reference sequence). The CDR3 runs 15 residues. Deletions cut 1 base from V and 2 bases from J, with 12 bases between. The CDR3: CASSLGSVFTYEQYF. The DNA of the CDR3 is TGTGCCAGCAGCTTAGGGTCAGTATTTACCTACGAGCAGTACTTC.

The chain recombines TRBV6-5 with TRBJ2-1, with TRBD1 matching over 7 bases. Germline V gene lookup returns CDR1 MNHEY and CDR2 SVGAGI. The CDR3 contains 16 residues. The trim removed 0 bases at V and 6 bases at J, leaving 8 bases unmatched. CDR3 region: CASSYSRQGFSNEQFF. CDR3 DNA sequence: TGTGCCAGCAGTTACTCAAGACAGGGTTTTAGCAATGAGCAGTTCTTC.

The sample holds a few counts of this clonotype. V and J are TRBV4-1 and TRBJ2-5, with 8 nucleotides matching TRBD1. Trimming took 1 base from V and 2 from J; bases not matched to a gene: 3. CDR1 is MGHRA, CDR2 YSYEKL, per germline. The CDR3 spans 15 residues. CDR3: CASSQGTGPQETQYF. CDR3 bases: TGCGCCAGCAGCCAAGGGACAGGGCCGCAAGAGACCCAGTACTTC.

This clonotype was observed a handful of times. This rearrangement joins TRBV4-2 to TRBJ2-2, with D possibly matching TRBD2 (6 bases). Germline CDR1 reads LGHNA; CDR2 reads YNFKEQ. Trimming shortened V by 0 bases and J by 1 base, and 21 bases separated the two germline ends. The CDR3 is 20 residues long. CDR3 DNA sequence: TGTGCCAGCAGCCAAGATTCTCCCCCCCTGTGGGGGGAGAACACCGGGGAGCTGTTTTTT. This translates into CASSQDSPPLWGENTGELFF.

The chain couples TRBV11-3 to TRBJ2-3; D possibly uses TRBD1 or TRBD2 (5 bases each). The germline V gene has CDR1 SGHNT and CDR2 YENEEA. The CDR3 sequence is 13 residues long. The V gene lost 8 bases and the J gene lost 0 bases, with 9 bases spanning the gap. The CDR3 nucleotides are TGTGCCAGCGGGACGGAGAGCACAGATACGCAGTATTTT. This translates into CASGTESTDTQYF. The full variable domain, completed using reference TRBV11-3 and TRBJ2-3, is EAGVVQSPRYKIIEKKQPVAFWCNPISGHNTLYWYLQNLGQGPELLIRYENEEAVDDSQLPKDRFSAERLKGVDSTLKIQPAELGDSAVYLCASGTESTDTQYFGPGTRLTVL.

The chain is built from TRBV30 and TRBJ2-1; 8 bases match TRBD2. The CDR3 length is 16 residues. V gave up 4 bases and J gave up 9 bases; unmatched junction bases: 17. Looked up from germline, CDR1 is GTSNPN and CDR2 is SVGIG (reference sequence). The CDR3 sequence is CAWTDGSGSGSGEQFF. CDR3 in DNA: TGTGCCTGGACGGACGGGTCCGGGAGCGGGAGTGGTGAGCAGTTCTTC.

This clonotype was counted many times. V usage is TRBV13 and J usage is TRBJ2-1; D ambiguous. This CDR3 comprises 13 residues. The V gene's germline CDR1 is PRHDT and CDR2 FYEKMQ (reference sequence). V lost 2 bases to trimming and J lost 3 bases, with 5 bases between them. The CDR3 DNA sequence: TGTGCCAGCAGCTTACTAGACTACAATGAGCAGTTCTTC. Its protein product is CASSLLDYNEQFF.

This chain links TRBV10-3 with TRBJ2-7; D is perhaps TRBD2 (6 bases). The V gene's germline CDR1 is ENHRY and CDR2 SYGVKD. V was trimmed by 0 bases and J by 6 bases, leaving 9 bases between them. The CDR3 extends over 13 amino acids. As DNA, the CDR3 is TGTGCCATCAGTGAGTCGGGGACTGGCGAGCAGTACTTC. Its protein is CAISESGTGEQYF.

The chain couples TRBV9 to TRBJ2-3, with D perhaps matching TRBD2 (5 bases). This CDR3 region has 18 residues. The germline V gene encodes CDR1 SGDLS and CDR2 YYNGEE. V was shortened by 0 bases and J by 2 bases, with 19 bases between the two germline ends. The CDR3 spells CASSVDPAGRELTDTQYF. In DNA, the CDR3 is TGTGCCAGCAGCGTAGATCCTGCCGGACGGGAACTCACAGATACGCAGTATTTT.

The chain uses TRBV3-1 and TRBJ2-1, with 8 nucleotides matching TRBD2. The germline V gene encodes CDR1 LGHDT and CDR2 YNNKEL (reference sequence). The CDR3 covers 18 residues. V trimming: 0 bases; J trimming: 0 bases; junction bases outside the gene matches: 7. CDR3: CASSQDGLAGYSYNEQFF. CDR3 nucleotide sequence: TGTGCCAGCAGCCAAGATGGCCTAGCGGGCTACTCCTACAATGAGCAGTTCTTC.